A selection of T cell receptor beta chains follows, all from one sample in a study of cytomegalovirus exposure and HLA in healthy donors. Generated by immunoSEQ multiplex PCR, the TCRdb table keeps only in-frame clones and is missing some. The profile shows 70,000 to 90,000 clones, around four fifths of them singletons. The sequenced material came from PBMCs. These receptors came from a man aged 25 to 40 in good health and CMV-seronegative. Each CDR3 is given with its conserved first and last residue.

V: TRBV6-5
CDR3: CASSYSMGLAKNIQYF

V: TRBV4-3
CDR3: CASSQAQSGSGTDTQYF

V: TRBV7-2
CDR3: CASSLGTGLGEKLFF

V: TRBV27
CDR3: CASSPNLLINEQFF

V: TRBV9
CDR3: CASSGIQGMNTEAFF

V: TRBV5-8
CDR3: CASSSGQGTEKLFF

V: TRBV2
CDR3: CASRSDRVSNQPQHF

V: TRBV29-1
CDR3: CSAGESTEAFF

V: TRBV9
CDR3: CASSVAAGRSREQYF

V: TRBV7-9
CDR3: CASSFPWTGNDNEQFF

V: TRBV6-1
CDR3: CASSDPTGGAFYYGYTF

V: TRBV28
CDR3: CASSLSSYNSPLHF

V: TRBV2
CDR3: CASRGWGRADSGANVLTF

V: TRBV4-3
CDR3: CASSQGAGFGANVLTF

V: TRBV5-1
CDR3: CASSLAGPEDGYTF

V: TRBV5-4
CDR3: CASSLASGRAAETQYF

V: TRBV19
CDR3: CASSIGDRYEKLFF

V: TRBV7-2
CDR3: CASSLYVRNSPLHF

V: TRBV7-9
CDR3: CASSLLAGGVYNEQFF

V: TRBV11-1
CDR3: CASSPRQGYDYGYTF

V: TRBV9
CDR3: CASSALGQGAYNEQFF

V: TRBV19
CDR3: CASNRESAGQGRGYTF

V: TRBV7-8
CDR3: CASSGQINYGYTF

V: TRBV27
CDR3: CASSRKGQGAYEQYF

V: TRBV7-8
CDR3: CASSLFEGQGETQYF

V: TRBV2
CDR3: CASSDYQETQYF

V: TRBV30
CDR3: CAWSGEFRQFF

V: TRBV7-8
CDR3: CASRGRDNYGYTF

V: TRBV28
CDR3: CASSLWGTVFF

V: TRBV29-1
CDR3: CSGDGLGGYNEQFF

V: TRBV6-6
CDR3: CASSWDSRYTDTQYF

V: TRBV5-1
CDR3: CASSLAELAGAGELFF

V: TRBV6-5
CDR3: CASSKQGRNQPQHF

V: TRBV5-1
CDR3: CASSLENRGQINTEAFF

V: TRBV10-3
CDR3: CAIREGLDNEQFF

V: TRBV2
CDR3: CASKTGATNYGYTF

V: TRBV7-8
CDR3: CASSPYRGGGYNEQFF

V: TRBV4-2
CDR3: CASSPDFSGANVLTF

V: TRBV28
CDR3: CASSFDQPGQGARGSSGNTIYF

V: TRBV5-8
CDR3: CASSPGSRPMETQYF

V: TRBV9
CDR3: CASSPSVPGGTQFF

V: TRBV5-6
CDR3: CASSSFHHRNYGYTF

V: TRBV7-8
CDR3: CASSSTFISGSADTQYF

V: TRBV28
CDR3: CASSTSPLNSPLHF

V: TRBV11-2
CDR3: CASSLRTRDTGELFF

V: TRBV7-2
CDR3: CASSSLFYLGQGLQETQYF

V: TRBV4-3
CDR3: CASSQDRDSNYGYTF

V: TRBV5-1
CDR3: CASSLGDTNYGYTF

V: TRBV11-3
CDR3: CASTTRGSRSFF